This T cell receptor (beta chain) derives from a study of liver allograft versus peripheral blood T cells. Study at large: Transplanted livers and recipients' peripheral blood had their T cell receptor repertoires compared.

This clonotype qualifies as medium-sized. Trimming stripped 2 bases from V and 3 bases from J, with 12 bases between. Germline CDR1 SGDLS, CDR2 YYNGEE. The CDR3 runs to 15 residues. TCRdb recomputed calls from the reads with MiXCR, one row per CDR3 protein. The data hold over 2,500 distinct CDR3 sequences, with about a sixth observed a single time. The chain has TRBV9 and TRBJ1-3; D remains unclear. This TCR came from a human patient who had a liver transplant. The T cells may partly be graft donor cells. The CDR3 region has the DNA TGTGCCAGCAGCGTTGACGGTAGAATTGGAAACACCATATATTTT. It is translated as CASSVDGRIGNTIYF.